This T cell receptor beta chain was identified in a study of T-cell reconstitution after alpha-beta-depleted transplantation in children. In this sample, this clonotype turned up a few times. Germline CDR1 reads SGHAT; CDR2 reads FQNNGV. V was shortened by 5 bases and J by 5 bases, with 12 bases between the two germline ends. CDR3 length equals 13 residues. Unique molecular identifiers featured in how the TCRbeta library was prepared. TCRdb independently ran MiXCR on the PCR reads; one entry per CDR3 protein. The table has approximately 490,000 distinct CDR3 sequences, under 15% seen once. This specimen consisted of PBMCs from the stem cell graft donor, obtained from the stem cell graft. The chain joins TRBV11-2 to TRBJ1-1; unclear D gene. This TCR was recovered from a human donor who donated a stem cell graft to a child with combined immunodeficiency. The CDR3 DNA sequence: TGTGCCAGCAGCCAGTGGGAGGCGACTGAAGCTTTCTTT. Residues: CASSQWEATEAFF.